This T cell receptor (beta chain) was captured by sequencing in a study of cytomegalovirus exposure and HLA in healthy donors. The germline V gene encodes CDR1 LGHNA and CDR2 YSLEER. This CDR3 contains 16 residues. V lost 5 bases and J lost 3, with 17 bases in between. Study results and caveats: The study carried out a later analysis of TCR beta sequences. It associated around 17,000 of them with specific HLA alleles at a false discovery rate of 0.05. Excluded: some indistinguishable V segments such as TRBV6-2 and TRBV6-3.

13 Jbeta primers and 60 Vbeta primers were used for the PCR. TCRdb keeps only in-frame clones here, not all; method: immunoSEQ multiplex PCR. The repertoire consists of more than 95,000 clones, with 74% occurring once and the leading ten covering roughly 4.1%. This clone was found once. Its antigen remains unidentified. Sequencing was carried out using PBMCs. This clonotype was sampled from a woman aged 50 to 60 in good health and CMV-seropositive. The rearrangement joins TRBV4-3 to TRBJ2-4, with D possibly being TRBD2 (6 bases). CDR3 loop: CASSSEASEIKNIQYF. The CDR3 coding sequence is TGCGCCAGCAGCTCCGAGGCTAGCGAAATCAAAAACATTCAGTACTTC.